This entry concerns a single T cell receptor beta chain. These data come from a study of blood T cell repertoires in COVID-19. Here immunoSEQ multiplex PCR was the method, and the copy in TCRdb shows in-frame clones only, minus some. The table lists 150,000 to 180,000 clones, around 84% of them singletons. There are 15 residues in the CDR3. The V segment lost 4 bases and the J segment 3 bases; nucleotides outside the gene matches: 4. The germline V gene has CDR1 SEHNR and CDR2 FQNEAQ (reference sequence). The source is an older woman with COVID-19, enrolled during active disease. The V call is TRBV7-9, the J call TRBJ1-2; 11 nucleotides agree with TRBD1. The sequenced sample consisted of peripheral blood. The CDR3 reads CASSSGQGEDYGYTF. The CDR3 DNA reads TGTGCCAGCAGCTCGGGACAGGGGGAAGACTATGGCTACACCTTC.